These T cell receptor beta chains were read from a single sample in a study of blood T cell repertoires in COVID-19. Sequencing was performed with immunoSEQ multiplex PCR; in TCRdb, only in-frame clones are kept and a portion is missing. Seen here are some 45,000 clones, 82% observed once, and the top ten hold more than 12%. The sequenced material came from peripheral blood. These receptors came from a human donor in a cohort sampled during active COVID-19. Both conserved end residues are part of each CDR3. Fields, in order: clone size, D gene, J gene, V gene, CDR3 DNA, CDR3 protein. A D gene is named only where the DNA matches it firmly. Only part of the rows carry a size: once, few, many, or a class if the clone is expanded.

clone size: -
D gene: -
J gene: TRBJ2-5
V gene: TRBV5-1
CDR3 DNA: TGCGCCAGCAGCTTAGGCGGGCCCGTGGGAGAGACCCAGTACTTC
CDR3 protein: CASSLGGPVGETQYF

clone size: -
D gene: TRBD1
J gene: TRBJ1-2
V gene: TRBV6-5
CDR3 DNA: TGTGCCAGCAGTACCGACCGGGACAGGGGATGGGGCTACACCTTC
CDR3 protein: CASSTDRDRGWGYTF

clone size: -
D gene: -
J gene: TRBJ2-1
V gene: TRBV2
CDR3 DNA: TGTGCCAGCAGTGAGAGGCGAGGGTACAATGAGCAGTTCTTC
CDR3 protein: CASSERRGYNEQFF

clone size: -
D gene: TRBD1
J gene: TRBJ1-5
V gene: TRBV7-9
CDR3 DNA: TGTGCCAGCAGCTGGGACAGCAATAGCAATCAGCCCCAGCATTTT
CDR3 protein: CASSWDSNSNQPQHF

clone size: -
D gene: -
J gene: TRBJ2-7
V gene: TRBV5-1
CDR3 DNA: TGCGCCAGCAGCTTGGAGGGCAGGGGATGGTCCTACGAGCAGTACTTC
CDR3 protein: CASSLEGRGWSYEQYF

clone size: -
D gene: -
J gene: TRBJ1-6
V gene: TRBV7-9
CDR3 DNA: TGTGCCAGCAGCCTAGACACGGCGGATTCACCCCTCCACTTT
CDR3 protein: CASSLDTADSPLHF

clone size: -
D gene: -
J gene: TRBJ2-5
V gene: TRBV2
CDR3 DNA: TGTGCCAGCAGTGAAGCTAGCCTGGCCCAGTACTTC
CDR3 protein: CASSEASLAQYF

clone size: -
D gene: TRBD1
J gene: TRBJ2-3
V gene: TRBV3-1/TRBV3-2
CDR3 DNA: TGTGCCAGCAGCGCCCCGGGACAGGCGGATACGCAGTATTTT
CDR3 protein: CASSAPGQADTQYF

clone size: -
D gene: -
J gene: TRBJ2-3
V gene: TRBV19
CDR3 DNA: TGTGCCAGTAGTTTCCGTCCCACAGATACGCAGTATTTT
CDR3 protein: CASSFRPTDTQYF

clone size: few
D gene: -
J gene: TRBJ2-7
V gene: TRBV6-2/TRBV6-3
CDR3 DNA: TGTGCCAGCAGTTACTCGAATCCCGGAGCCTACGAGCAGTACTTC
CDR3 protein: CASSYSNPGAYEQYF

clone size: -
D gene: -
J gene: TRBJ2-7
V gene: TRBV7-2
CDR3 DNA: TGTGCCAGCAGCCTAGACGGCGGGAAGTACGAGCAGTACTTC
CDR3 protein: CASSLDGGKYEQYF

clone size: -
D gene: -
J gene: TRBJ2-1
V gene: TRBV12-3/TRBV12-4
CDR3 DNA: TGTGCCAGCAGTGTTCTATTGGTGCAGTTCTTC
CDR3 protein: CASSVLLVQFF

clone size: -
D gene: -
J gene: TRBJ1-1
V gene: TRBV7-2
CDR3 DNA: TGTGCCAGCAGCCCACCAGGGATCGGCACTGAAGCTTTCTTT
CDR3 protein: CASSPPGIGTEAFF

clone size: -
D gene: TRBD2
J gene: TRBJ2-7
V gene: TRBV5-4
CDR3 DNA: TGTGCCAGCAGCCCGGGACTAGTGGGGTACTACGAGCAGTACTTC
CDR3 protein: CASSPGLVGYYEQYF

clone size: -
D gene: -
J gene: TRBJ2-2
V gene: TRBV2
CDR3 DNA: TGTGCCAGCAGCCGATCAGGGTCGAACACCGGGGAGCTGTTTTTT
CDR3 protein: CASSRSGSNTGELFF

clone size: few
D gene: TRBD2
J gene: TRBJ2-4
V gene: TRBV5-4
CDR3 DNA: TGTGCCAGCAGCATAACCGGGACTAGCGGGAGAGAGGACATTCAGTACTTC
CDR3 protein: CASSITGTSGREDIQYF

clone size: -
D gene: TRBD1
J gene: TRBJ1-1
V gene: TRBV6-2/TRBV6-3
CDR3 DNA: TGTGCCAGCAGTTACTCCAACAGGGGGACTGAAGCTTTCTTT
CDR3 protein: CASSYSNRGTEAFF

clone size: -
D gene: TRBD1
J gene: TRBJ2-5
V gene: TRBV11-2
CDR3 DNA: TGTGCCAGCAGGAGGGTCGGACAGGGAGAGACCCAGTACTTC
CDR3 protein: CASRRVGQGETQYF

clone size: -
D gene: TRBD2
J gene: TRBJ2-1
V gene: TRBV18
CDR3 DNA: TGTGCCAGCTCACCCCGGCTAGCGGGACCTAGCTCCTACAATGAGCAGTTCTTC
CDR3 protein: CASSPRLAGPSSYNEQFF

clone size: -
D gene: TRBD1
J gene: TRBJ2-1
V gene: TRBV19
CDR3 DNA: TGTGCCAGTAGTTCCAGGGACAGGGGGAGCTCCTACAATGAGCAGTTCTTC
CDR3 protein: CASSSRDRGSSYNEQFF

clone size: -
D gene: TRBD1
J gene: TRBJ1-6
V gene: TRBV6-5
CDR3 DNA: TGTGCCAGCAGTAGGGACAGGACCTTCAGTTCACCCCTCCACTTT
CDR3 protein: CASSRDRTFSSPLHF

clone size: -
D gene: TRBD2
J gene: TRBJ2-1
V gene: TRBV3-1/TRBV3-2
CDR3 DNA: TGTGCCAGCAGCCAAGTGTTAGCGGGGGGCTACAATGAGCAGTTCTTC
CDR3 protein: CASSQVLAGGYNEQFF

clone size: few
D gene: -
J gene: TRBJ1-6
V gene: TRBV21-1
CDR3 DNA: TGTGCCAGCAGCACACACCCTAAGGAAGGGGCGAATTCACCCCTCCACTTT
CDR3 protein: CASSTHPKEGANSPLHF

clone size: -
D gene: -
J gene: TRBJ2-5
V gene: TRBV6-5
CDR3 DNA: TGTGCCAGCAGGGTACGGGAGACCCAGTACTTC
CDR3 protein: CASRVRETQYF

clone size: -
D gene: -
J gene: TRBJ2-1
V gene: TRBV2
CDR3 DNA: TGTGCCAGCAGTGTTCCGACGGGGTATCGGGAGTTCTTC
CDR3 protein: CASSVPTGYREFF

clone size: -
D gene: TRBD2
J gene: TRBJ2-3
V gene: TRBV11-2
CDR3 DNA: TGTGCCAGCAGCTTTACTGGCGGGAGGGCCGAGGATACGCAGTATTTT
CDR3 protein: CASSFTGGRAEDTQYF

clone size: -
D gene: -
J gene: TRBJ2-4
V gene: TRBV30
CDR3 DNA: TGTGCCTGGAGTGGAGGGCGAGGGGCCAAAAACATTCAGTACTTC
CDR3 protein: CAWSGGRGAKNIQYF